This TCR beta chain was captured in a study of shared clonotypes between healthy human individuals. General observations from the study: Large depth notwithstanding, sorted-subset sequencing proved incomplete by rarefaction. Several donors shared 4.5% to 6.5% of their naive CD4 clonotypes.

V was clipped by 6 bases and J by 8 bases, with 14 bases between them. CDR1 and CDR2 (germline): LNHDA, SQIVND (reference sequence). The CDR3 is 13 residues long. Source study methods: Junction-only immunoSEQ sequences carried no quality scores, so filtering differed. The method was immunoSEQ multiplex PCR; TCRdb's version includes in-frame clones alone and lacks a portion of them. Clone size and V and J calls were adopted from that table, with D and trimming inferred from the DNA. The sample holds roughly 300,000 clones, 70% to 75% seen once. Naive CD45RA+ and memory CD45RA-negative subsets were split from CD4+ cells. Note on this clone: Its antigen is not known.

The specimen sequenced was memory CD4+ T cells sorted from blood. The subset was: CD45RA-negative fraction. The chain uses TRBV19 and TRBJ2-1; D may be TRBD1 or TRBD2 (5 bases each). The receptor comes from a man aged 25 to 40 in good health. The CDR3 DNA reads TGTGCCAGTAGGGGGACGGACCACGATGAGCAGTTCTTC. It yields the protein CASRGTDHDEQFF.